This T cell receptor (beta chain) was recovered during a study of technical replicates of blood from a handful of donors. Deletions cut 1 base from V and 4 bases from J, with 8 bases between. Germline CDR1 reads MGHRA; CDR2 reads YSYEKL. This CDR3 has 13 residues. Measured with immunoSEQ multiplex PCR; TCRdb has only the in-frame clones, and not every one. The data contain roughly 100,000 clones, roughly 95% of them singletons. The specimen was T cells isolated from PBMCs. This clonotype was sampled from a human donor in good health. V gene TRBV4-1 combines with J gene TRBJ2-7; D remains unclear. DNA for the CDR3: TGCGCCAGCAGCCAAGCTTTTCGTTACGAGCAGTACTTC. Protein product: CASSQAFRYEQYF.